This TCR beta chain was identified in a study of T cell changes during pregnancy in multiple sclerosis. Generated by immunoSEQ multiplex PCR, the TCRdb table keeps only in-frame clones and is missing some. The table has approximately 53,000 clones, 92% seen once. The V end was cut by 1 base, the J end by 5 bases, with 6 bases between. The CDR3 is 13 amino acids. Germline CDR1 GTSNPN, CDR2 SVGIG (reference sequence). The chain recombines TRBV30 with TRBJ1-6; D call uncertain. The sequence was obtained from a female donor in good health, enrolled as a control in a pregnancy study. This material consisted of CD4+ T cells from peripheral blood mononuclear cells, taken after pregnancy. CDR3: CAWSAGNNSPLHF. Here the CDR3 DNA reads TGTGCCTGGAGTGCGGGGAATAATTCACCCCTCCACTTT.